This T cell receptor (beta chain) was recorded in a study of human T cells and chemical hapten exposure. Looking at the study overall: Variability of per-sample TCR yields stemmed mainly from small differences in pooled library volume.

TCRdb reprocessed the RACE reads with MiXCR, giving one entry per CDR3 protein. The sample has about 400,000 distinct CDR3 sequences, about 6% seen once; the top ten hold about 6%. Time point in this sample: patch test 2, 6 weeks after DPC sensitization. Treatment specified: therapeutic diphenylcyclopropenone sensitization with weekly scalp DPC. The V segment lost 8 bases and the J segment 3 bases; nucleotides outside the gene matches: 12. This CDR3 is built from 16 residues. Germline CDR1 and CDR2: SNHLY and FYNNEI. This clonotype was observed many times. Source: whole blood, taken in connection with sensitization to the hapten diphenylcyclopropenone (DPC). The V gene is TRBV2, the J gene TRBJ1-3, with TRBD1 matching 8 bases. The receptor was isolated from a woman aged 18-29 years with alopecia areata. Some clones in this sample may be carry-over from other donors' samples. As DNA, the CDR3 is TGTGCCAGCGAGCAAGCCCCAGGGGGCTATGGAAACACCATATATTTT. It specifies CASEQAPGGYGNTIYF.